A single sample gave rise to the 29 T cell receptor beta chains below, sequenced in a study of blood T cell repertoires in COVID-19. The assay was immunoSEQ multiplex PCR, and TCRdb's table has in-frame clones only and misses some. The data contain about 180,000 clones, approximately 79% of them singletons. Sample: peripheral blood. The receptors originated from a woman in her seventies with acute or convalescent COVID-19.

The V and J genes are TRBV6-1 and TRBJ1-6, with 10 nucleotides matching TRBD1. The V gene end was trimmed by 5 bases and the J gene end by 9 bases; junction bases not matched to a gene: 4. CDR3 length: 14 residues. Germline assignment: CDR1 MNHNS and CDR2 SASEGT. CDR3 protein: CASSSGQGVSPLHF. CDR3 bases: TGTGCCAGCAGTTCTGGACAGGGGGTTTCACCCCTCCACTTT.

This chain connects TRBV4-1 to TRBJ2-7, with 10 bases lining up with TRBD1. J was trimmed by 2 bases and V by 3 bases; bases with no gene match: 16. The CDR3 consists of 19 residues. Germline-derived CDR1 and CDR2 are MGHRA and YSYEKL. The DNA for the CDR3 is TGCGCCAGCAGCCATTTGAATAAGATAATGGACAGGGGGACCTACGAGCAGTACTTC. Protein sequence: CASSHLNKIMDRGTYEQYF.

This clone was recorded once. The chain carries TRBV7-9 and TRBJ2-5; 10 nucleotides align to TRBD2. Unmatched junction bases numbered 7, after V lost 7 bases and J lost 5 bases. CDR3 length equals 14 residues. Germline V lookup: CDR1 SEHNR, CDR2 FQNEAQ (reference sequence). CDR3 coding DNA: TGTGCCAGCAAGCCAGCGGGAGGGTGGGAGACCCAGTACTTC. This sequence encodes CASKPAGGWETQYF.

The rearrangement uses TRBV7-2 and TRBJ2-1; 9 bases are a match to TRBD2. The CDR3 consists of 16 residues. Unmatched junction bases numbered 9, after V lost 5 bases and J lost 4 bases. The germline CDR1 and CDR2 sequences are SGHTA and FQGNSA. Here the CDR3 reads CASSRGLAGPYNEQFF. The CDR3 DNA reads as TGTGCCAGCAGCCGCGGGCTAGCGGGACCTTACAATGAGCAGTTCTTC. The whole variable domain, filled in from reference TRBV7-2 and TRBJ2-1, reads GAGVSQSPSNKVTEKGKDVELRCDPISGHTALYWYRQSLGQGLEFLIYFQGNSAPDKSGLPSDRFSAERTGGSVSTLTIQRTQQEDSAVYLCASSRGLAGPYNEQFFGPGTRLTVL.

This clone appeared a few times. The chain recombines TRBV3-1 (or the pseudogene TRBV3-2) with TRBJ2-5; the match to TRBD2 covers 9 bases. Germline assignment: CDR1 LGHDT and CDR2 YNNKEL (reference sequence). Unmatched junction bases numbered 5, after V lost 1 base and J lost 5 bases. This CDR3 has 15 amino acids. CDR3 nucleotide sequence: TGTGCCAGCAGCCAAGCGGGACTAGCTGGGGAGACCCAGTACTTC. Protein: CASSQAGLAGETQYF.

This chain joins TRBV24-1 and TRBJ2-7; 9 nucleotides line up with TRBD2. CDR1 and CDR2 (germline): KGHDR, SFDVKD. J was trimmed by 6 bases and V by 3 bases; bases with no gene match: 8. The CDR3 covers 15 residues. The CDR3 is CATSDVASGTFEQYF. The CDR3 coding sequence is TGTGCCACCAGTGATGTCGCTAGCGGGACATTCGAGCAGTACTTC.

The CDR3 coding sequence is TGTGCCAGCAGCTCGGCCGGGTTCGGTCAGCCCCAGCATTTT. The encoded protein is CASSSAGFGQPQHF. This rearrangement joins TRBV5-6 to TRBJ1-5; D remains ambiguous. This CDR3 has 14 residues. Germline values: CDR1 SGHDT, CDR2 YYEEEE. Trimming left V 3 bases short and J 6 bases short, with 13 bases between.

This clone was seen only a few times. The chain employs TRBV5-6 and TRBJ1-5; D remains ambiguous. This CDR3 comprises 14 residues. Trimming took 0 bases from V and 5 from J, leaving 9 bases between them. Looked up from germline, CDR1 is SGHDT and CDR2 is YYEEEE. CDR3 loop: CASSLGGIYQPQHF. CDR3 sequence (DNA): TGTGCCAGCAGCTTGGGAGGGATTTATCAGCCCCAGCATTTT.

The chain uses TRBV7-9 and TRBJ2-1; TRBD1 matches at 9 bases. With V trimmed by 5 bases and J by 6 bases, 5 bases remained unmatched. The CDR3 consists of 14 residues. Germline-derived CDR1 and CDR2 are SEHNR and FQNEAQ (reference sequence). This chain's CDR3 is CASSGGDRVNEQFF. Here the CDR3 DNA reads TGTGCCAGCAGCGGAGGGGACAGGGTCAATGAGCAGTTCTTC.

The rearrangement uses TRBV30 and TRBJ1-2, with 7 bases identical to TRBD1. CDR3 size: 14 residues. V dropped 5 bases and J dropped 8; count of bases not matched to a gene: 14. Germline loops: CDR1 GTSNPN, CDR2 SVGIG (reference sequence). The DNA for the CDR3 is TGTGCCTGGGGGCTAGGGGACAGCGCACGAGGCTACACCTTC. Translation gives CAWGLGDSARGYTF.

This chain joins TRBV7-2 and TRBJ2-1, with 13 bases fitting TRBD2. Germline assignment: CDR1 SGHTA and CDR2 FQGNSA. J gave up 7 bases and V 5 bases, and 5 bases lay outside the gene matches. This CDR3 is 15 amino acids long. As DNA, the CDR3 is TGTGCCAGCAGCCGCAGACTAGCGGGAGGTAATGAGCAGTTCTTC. Translated: CASSRRLAGGNEQFF.

The rearrangement links TRBV11-3 to TRBJ1-1, with unresolved D. V was trimmed by 5 bases and J by 4 bases, leaving 14 bases between them. The CDR3 contains 14 residues. Germline CDR1 and CDR2: SGHNT and YENEEA. CDR3: CASSLGESGTEAFF. CDR3 sequence (DNA): TGTGCCAGCAGCCTCGGCGAATCAGGCACTGAAGCTTTCTTT.

The gene calls are TRBV18 and TRBJ1-5; the D is unclear. Germline V lookup: CDR1 KGHSH, CDR2 LQKENI. The CDR3 extends over 16 amino acids. The ends were cut back, 3 bases at V and 2 bases at J, with 14 bases in the middle. The CDR3 DNA reads TGTGCCAGCTCACCCGTTAGGGCAGCGGGCAATCAGCCCCAGCATTTT. This translates into CASSPVRAAGNQPQHF.

The genes are TRBV2 and TRBJ2-2; TRBD2 might be the D (6 bases). CDR1 is SNHLY and CDR2 is FYNNEI in the germline V gene. Trimming cost V 7 bases and J 3 bases, with 18 bases left between them. The length of the CDR3 is 16 residues. The CDR3 DNA is TGTGCCAGCAAGAGGTTCGGGACTCAATACACCGGGGAGCTGTTTTTT. It yields the protein CASKRFGTQYTGELFF.

The chain carries TRBV6-2 or TRBV6-3 and TRBJ1-1, with D maybe TRBD1 (5 bases). CDR1 is MNHEY and CDR2 is SVGEGT in the germline V gene. The CDR3 consists of 14 residues. Trimming stripped 6 bases from V and 1 base from J, with 12 bases between. The CDR3 region is CASSTDTGNTEAFF. The CDR3 region has the DNA TGTGCCAGCAGCACTGATACAGGGAACACTGAAGCTTTCTTT.

This clone was counted a single time. The chain recombines TRBV9 with TRBJ2-3; 7 nucleotides match TRBD1. The junction had 16 bases not matched to a gene; V was cut back by 4 bases and J by 8 bases. The CDR3 is 16 residues long. Germline V gives CDR1 SGDLS, CDR2 YYNGEE. The DNA for the CDR3 is TGTGCCAGCAGCTCAAGCCCGGACAGGTTGAGGGGTACGCAGTATTTT. Translation: CASSSSPDRLRGTQYF.

The chain recombines TRBV11-1 with TRBJ2-7; 9 bases are shared with TRBD1. Looked up from germline, CDR1 is SGHAT and CDR2 is FQDESV (reference sequence). CDR3 length: 12 amino acids. Trimming at V came to 8 bases and at J to 4 bases, leaving 3 bases not matched to a gene. CDR3 DNA: TGTGCCAGCTTCGGGACAGGGTACGAGCAGTACTTC. This codes for CASFGTGYEQYF.

This rearrangement joins TRBV5-4 to TRBJ2-2, with D perhaps TRBD1 (6 bases). Germline V CDR1 and CDR2: SGHNT, YYREEE (reference sequence). The CDR3 consists of 16 residues. Trimming shortened V by 4 bases and J by 0 bases, and 13 bases separated the two germline ends. This CDR3 is CASSRPGVSNTGELFF. CDR3 sequence (DNA): TGTGCCAGCAGCCGTCCAGGGGTCTCGAACACCGGGGAGCTGTTTTTT.

The gene calls are TRBV7-2 and TRBJ2-1; 12 nucleotides agree with TRBD2. The trim removed 5 bases at V and 9 bases at J, leaving 2 bases unmatched. Germline loops: CDR1 SGHTA, CDR2 FQGNSA. CDR3 length: 13 amino acids. As DNA, the CDR3 is TGTGCCAGCAGCCCTAGCGGGAGGGGTGAGCAGTTCTTC. It codes for CASSPSGRGEQFF.

CDR3 residues: CASSRTGFSDSPLHF. The CDR3 DNA follows: TGCGCCAGCAGTCGGACGGGGTTTAGTGATTCACCCCTCCACTTT. The rearrangement joins TRBV5-1 to TRBJ1-6, with unresolved D. Trimming cost V 5 bases and J 8 bases, with 17 bases left between them. Germline loops: CDR1 SGHRS, CDR2 YFSETQ. This CDR3 has 15 amino acids. The variable domain in full, completed from reference TRBV5-1 and TRBJ1-6, reads KAGVTQTPRYLIKTRGQQVTLSCSPISGHRSVSWYQQTPGQGLQFLFEYFSETQRNKGNFPGRFSGRQFSNSRSEMNVSTLELGDSALYLCASSRTGFSDSPLHFGNGTRLTVT.

The J gene is TRBJ2-7, the V gene TRBV4-1; 7 nucleotides align to TRBD1. The V gene end was trimmed by 0 bases and the J gene end by 5 bases; junction bases not matched to a gene: 4. The CDR3 covers 14 residues. CDR1 and CDR2 from the germline V gene are MGHRA and YSYEKL. The CDR3 region is CASSQETGADEQYF. The CDR3 DNA reads TGCGCCAGCAGCCAAGAAACAGGGGCGGACGAGCAGTACTTC.

The chain has TRBV5-4 and TRBJ1-3; tentatively, D is TRBD1 (5 bases). Germline CDR1 and CDR2: SGHNT and YYREEE (reference sequence). CDR3 length: 14 amino acids. Trimming left V 4 bases short and J 1 base short, with 9 bases between. Written as DNA, the CDR3 is TGTGCCAGCAGCCGCAGGGAATCTGGAAACACCATATATTTT. Translating gives CASSRRESGNTIYF.

The V call is TRBV7-8, the J call TRBJ2-6; D is ambiguous. The length of the CDR3 is 14 residues. CDR1 is SGHVS and CDR2 is FQNEAQ in the germline V gene. The germline V and J ends were trimmed by 5 bases and 4 bases, with 9 bases remaining between them. As DNA, the CDR3 is TGTGCCAGCAGCCTAGGTGGCGGGGCCAACGTCCTGACTTTC. Translated: CASSLGGGANVLTF.

There are a few counts of this clone. The J gene is TRBJ1-2, the V gene TRBV30; 7 bases map to TRBD1. With 3 bases clipped from V and 8 bases from J, the junction kept 12 bases outside the gene matches. This CDR3 has 14 residues. Germline CDR1 is GTSNPN and CDR2 is SVGIG (reference sequence). This chain's CDR3 is CAWSTRGVIRGYTF. The CDR3 nucleotides read TGTGCCTGGAGCACCAGGGGGGTGATCAGGGGCTACACCTTC.

DNA for the CDR3: TGTGCCAGCAGCTTAACCAGACTAGCGGGGTTTCCCGGGGAGCTGTTTTTT. Protein product: CASSLTRLAGFPGELFF. The rearrangement uses TRBV7-3 and TRBJ2-2; 11 nucleotides agree with TRBD2. J lost 6 bases, V lost 0 bases, and 6 bases had no gene match. CDR3 length equals 17 residues. Germline V gene data show CDR1 as SGHTA and CDR2 as FQGTGA. Together with reference TRBV7-3 and TRBJ2-2, the CDR3 gives the full variable domain: GAGVSQTPSNKVTEKGKYVELRCDPISGHTALYWYRQSLGQGPEFLIYFQGTGAADDSGLPNDRFFAVRPEGSVSTLKIQRTERGDSAVYLCASSLTRLAGFPGELFFGEGSRLTVL.

The chain recombines TRBV7-2 with TRBJ1-2, with a tentative D call TRBD1 (6 bases). The CDR3 length is 15 residues. Trimming pared 3 bases from V and 4 bases from J, leaving 15 bases between. The germline gives CDR1 SGHTA, CDR2 FQGNSA. This CDR3 reads CASSLDSQNPYGYTF. For the CDR3, the DNA is TGTGCCAGCAGCTTGGACAGCCAGAACCCCTATGGCTACACCTTC.

This sequence joins TRBV5-1 and TRBJ2-2; 9 bases are shared with TRBD1. Germline CDR1 and CDR2: SGHRS and YFSETQ. The V segment lost 4 bases and the J segment 6 bases; nucleotides outside the gene matches: 7. The CDR3 is made up of 15 amino acids. CDR3 region: CASSRRTGEAGELFF. CDR3 nucleotides: TGCGCCAGCAGCCGAAGGACAGGGGAGGCCGGGGAGCTGTTTTTT.

The chain links TRBV7-9 to TRBJ1-2, with D perhaps matching TRBD1 (6 bases). Trimming removed 0 bases from V and 6 bases from J, with 8 bases in between. In germline, CDR1 is SEHNR, CDR2 FQNEAQ (reference sequence). The CDR3 totals 13 residues. Here the CDR3 reads CASSLAGGHGYTF. Written as DNA, the CDR3 is TGTGCCAGCAGCTTAGCTGGGGGCCATGGCTACACCTTC.

This chain links TRBV5-1 with TRBJ1-4, with TRBD1 matching 8 bases. This CDR3 is 14 amino acids long. Per the germline V gene, CDR1 is SGHRS and CDR2 is YFSETQ. The junction had 9 bases not matched to a gene; V was cut back by 7 bases and J by 7 bases. The DNA for the CDR3 is TGCGCCAGCGGGACGGGACAGGCGGGTGAAAAACTGTTTTTT. This encodes CASGTGQAGEKLFF.